This entry lists 24 T cell receptor beta chains sequenced from one sample in a study of blood T cell repertoires in COVID-19. The repertoire was sequenced with immunoSEQ multiplex PCR; TCRdb's copy has only in-frame clones and lacks some. Among 200,000 to 250,000 clones listed, around nine tenths were seen once. Material: peripheral blood. The receptors here all came from a man younger than 35 with active or convalescent COVID-19.

The chain couples TRBV3-1 (or the pseudogene TRBV3-2) to TRBJ2-7; D is ambiguous. Germline V gives CDR1 LGHDT, CDR2 YNNKEL (reference sequence). This CDR3 has 13 amino acids. The V gene lost 5 bases and the J gene lost 6 bases, with 14 bases spanning the gap. In nucleotides, the CDR3 is TGTGCCAGCAGCTTTTACCGTGGCAGCGAGCAGTACTTC. Translating gives CASSFYRGSEQYF.

The chain recombines TRBV30 with TRBJ1-2, with D possibly TRBD1 on 6 matching bases. Germline lookup yields CDR1 GTSNPN and CDR2 SVGIG (reference sequence). Trimming removed 2 bases at V and 6 bases at J, with 22 bases between. The CDR3 totals 16 residues. The DNA of the CDR3 is TGTGCCTGGAGTCCCTACCGTCCGGGGGGCGCGGATGGCTACACCTTC. It codes for CAWSPYRPGGADGYTF.

The rearrangement uses TRBV7-8 and TRBJ2-7; the D is unclear. V was clipped by 3 bases and J by 0 bases, with 12 bases between them. The germline CDR1 and CDR2 sequences are SGHVS and FQNEAQ. The CDR3 runs to 15 residues. CDR3 nucleotides: TGTGCCAGCAGCTTGAGGCCGTTGAGCTCCTACGAGCAGTACTTC. Amino acids: CASSLRPLSSYEQYF.

This clone was seen a single time. V usage is TRBV14 and J usage is TRBJ2-7, with TRBD1 matching over 8 bases. The CDR3 totals 15 residues. Germline values: CDR1 SGHDN, CDR2 FVKESK. The V and J ends lost 4 bases and 2 bases, in that order; junction bases with no gene match: 7. CDR3 residues: CASSLRDRRTYEQYF. The CDR3 nucleotides are TGTGCCAGCAGCCTCCGGGACAGGAGGACCTACGAGCAGTACTTC.

The table lists this clone with a few counts. V gene TRBV7-3 combines with J gene TRBJ2-7; perhaps TRBD2 as D (5 bases). CDR3 length equals 13 residues. CDR1 SGHTA and CDR2 FQGTGA come from the germline V gene. V lost 5 bases and J lost 4, with 12 bases in between. Written as DNA, the CDR3 is TGTGCCAGCAGCCTAGCTAATGATTACGAGCAGTACTTC. This translates into CASSLANDYEQYF.

The chain carries TRBV18 and TRBJ2-1, with D unclear. The germline gives CDR1 KGHSH, CDR2 LQKENI. This CDR3 has 16 amino acids. The V end lost 3 bases, the J end lost 7 bases, and 19 bases lay between the germline ends. CDR3 bases: TGTGCCAGCTCACCCTACGAAAACCAACCCCTAAATGAGCAGTTCTTC. The encoded protein is CASSPYENQPLNEQFF.

The table lists this clone with a count of one. The V and J genes are TRBV28 and TRBJ1-2; D gene unclear. Germline CDR1 MDHEN, CDR2 SYDVKM. Deletions cut 9 bases from V and 8 bases from J, with 13 bases between. The CDR3 has 11 residues. CDR3 region: CARMEGRGYTF. The DNA for the CDR3 is TGTGCCAGGATGGAGGGTCGGGGCTACACCTTC.

The gene calls are TRBV20-1 and TRBJ2-5, with D tentatively TRBD1 or TRBD2 (6 bases each). With 3 bases removed from V and 4 bases from J, the gap between germline ends came to 12 bases. The germline V gene encodes CDR1 DFQATT and CDR2 SNEGSKA (reference sequence). CDR3 size: 13 residues. CDR3 DNA sequence: TGCAGTGCTAGTGGGGGGCTCGGAGAGACCCAGTACTTC. Translation gives CSASGGLGETQYF.

This clone was observed a single time. The rearrangement joins TRBV12-5 to TRBJ1-4; no definite D call. Trimming left V 5 bases short and J 8 bases short, with 12 bases between. Germline V gene sequence: CDR1 LGHNT, CDR2 FRNRAP. This CDR3 contains 13 residues. In DNA, the CDR3 is TGTGCTAGTGGTACCCGGAGTCAGGAAAAACTGTTTTTT. Its protein product is CASGTRSQEKLFF.

As DNA, the CDR3 is TGTGCCAGCAGCTCTAGGACAGGTGAAGCTTTCTTT. It codes for CASSSRTGEAFF. V gene TRBV5-5 combines with J gene TRBJ1-1; TRBD1 agrees at 7 bases. J was trimmed by 7 bases and V by 3 bases; bases with no gene match: 3. This CDR3 is 12 amino acids long. Germline values: CDR1 SGHKS, CDR2 YYEKEE (reference sequence). Full variable domain (remainder filled in from reference TRBV5-5 and TRBJ1-1): DAGVTQSPTHLIKTRGQQVTLRCSPISGHKSVSWYQQVLGQGPQFIFQYYEKEERGRGNFPDRFSARQFPNYSSELNVNALLLGDSALYLCASSSRTGEAFFGQGTRLTVV.

The chain is built from TRBV11-3 and TRBJ2-2, with 11 bases matching TRBD1. The trim removed 4 bases at V and 4 bases at J, leaving 5 bases unmatched. The germline CDR1 and CDR2 sequences are SGHNT and YENEEA. The CDR3 runs to 16 residues. CDR3 protein: CASSYGTGGVTGELFF. CDR3 bases: TGTGCCAGCAGCTATGGGACAGGGGGTGTCACCGGGGAGCTGTTTTTT.

This chain connects TRBV28 to TRBJ1-2; the match to TRBD1 covers 9 bases. Germline V gene sequence: CDR1 MDHEN, CDR2 SYDVKM. This CDR3 comprises 18 residues. J gave up 4 bases and V 8 bases, and 20 bases lay outside the gene matches. CDR3 amino acids: CASRTYRGLLTYLYGYTF. CDR3 sequence (DNA): TGTGCCAGCCGAACTTACAGGGGGCTTCTCACATACCTCTATGGCTACACCTTC.

The chain recombines TRBV5-4 with TRBJ1-2; D remains unclear. Trimming removed 4 bases at V and 8 bases at J, with 12 bases between. This CDR3 spans 12 amino acids. Germline CDR1 reads SGHNT; CDR2 reads YYREEE (reference sequence). The CDR3 sequence is CASSPGGSGYTF. The CDR3 region has the DNA TGTGCCAGCAGCCCGGGAGGGAGCGGCTACACCTTC.

As for this clone: The identical CDR3 is also encoded by other nucleotide sequences in the sample. This chain joins TRBV27 and TRBJ2-1; 11 bases fit TRBD2. The CDR3 is made up of 15 amino acids. Germline loops: CDR1 MNHEY, CDR2 SMNVEV (reference sequence). With V trimmed by 6 bases and J by 5 bases, 6 bases remained unmatched. Written as DNA, the CDR3 is TGTGCCAGCAGCCCCGGGACTAGCGGCAACAATGAGCAGTTCTTC. Encoded protein: CASSPGTSGNNEQFF.

V usage is TRBV10-3 and J usage is TRBJ2-3, with TRBD2 matching 8 bases. Trimming removed 1 base from V and 0 bases from J; junction bases left unmatched: 3. Looked up from germline, CDR1 is ENHRY and CDR2 is SYGVKD. The CDR3 totals 16 residues. The CDR3 region is CAISELASGSTDTQYF. As DNA, the CDR3 is TGTGCCATCAGTGAGTTGGCTAGCGGGAGCACAGATACGCAGTATTTT.

The V call is TRBV15, the J call TRBJ2-1; 10 bases fit TRBD1. Germline V gene data show CDR1 as LNHNV and CDR2 as YYDKDF (reference sequence). CDR3 size: 15 residues. Trimming cost V 3 bases and J 7 bases; bases outside gene matches: 6. The CDR3 coding sequence is TGTGCCACCAGCAGTGATCCGGGACAGGGGAATGAGCAGTTCTTC. Its protein product is CATSSDPGQGNEQFF.

This chain links TRBV28 with TRBJ2-3, with unresolved D. From germline, CDR1 is MDHEN and CDR2 SYDVKM. Trimming left V 5 bases short and J 5 bases short, with 8 bases between. This CDR3 contains 12 residues. CDR3 region: CASSILLDTQYF. CDR3 DNA: TGTGCCAGCAGTATTCTGTTAGATACGCAGTATTTT.

This sequence joins TRBV29-1 and TRBJ2-5, with TRBD1 matching over 9 bases. V lost 7 bases, J lost 0 bases, and 9 bases stayed unmatched. Germline values: CDR1 SQVTM, CDR2 ANQGSEA. This CDR3 has 15 amino acids. CDR3 DNA sequence: TGCAGCGCCGTGACAGGGGGAGCGTACCAAGAGACCCAGTACTTC. Encoded protein: CSAVTGGAYQETQYF.

As regards this clone: Different DNA sequences within this sample yield the same CDR3. The genes are TRBV4-2 and TRBJ2-7; D possibly corresponds to TRBD2 (5 bases). Trimming removed 6 bases at V and 3 bases at J, with 9 bases between. Germline V gene data show CDR1 as LGHNA and CDR2 as YNFKEQ. The CDR3 is made up of 12 amino acids. CDR3 residues: CASSPGGYEQYF. DNA for the CDR3: TGTGCCAGCAGTCCCGGAGGCTACGAGCAGTACTTC.

The gene calls are TRBV12-5 and TRBJ1-1, with no clear D. The CDR3 is 14 amino acids. Germline V gene sequence: CDR1 LGHNT, CDR2 FRNRAP. The ends were cut back, 3 bases at V and 0 bases at J, with 8 bases in the middle. DNA of the CDR3: TGTGCTAGTGGTTTTATGGCGGTGAACACTGAAGCTTTCTTT. It codes for CASGFMAVNTEAFF.

J is TRBJ1-1 and V is TRBV5-1; possibly TRBD1 for D (5 bases). Germline assignment: CDR1 SGHRS and CDR2 YFSETQ. The CDR3 runs to 13 residues. Trimming removed 0 bases at V and 9 bases at J, with 12 bases between. In DNA, the CDR3 is TGCGCCAGCAGCTTGGCAGGGCATTCGAAAGCTTTCTTT. Its protein is CASSLAGHSKAFF.

The rearrangement joins TRBV6-2 or TRBV6-3 to TRBJ2-3, with D perhaps TRBD1 (6 bases). From germline, CDR1 is MNHEY and CDR2 SVGEGT. Trimming removed 6 bases at V and 2 bases at J, with 9 bases between. The CDR3 totals 13 residues. CDR3 nucleotide sequence: TGTGCCAGCAGCGGACAGACCACAGATACGCAGTATTTT. Translation: CASSGQTTDTQYF.

This clone has just one count. The chain couples TRBV5-1 to TRBJ2-4, with TRBD1 matching over 11 bases. CDR1 and CDR2 (germline): SGHRS, YFSETQ. This CDR3 is 17 amino acids long. The junction had 8 bases not matched to a gene; V was cut back by 0 bases and J by 6 bases. CDR3 sequence: CASSLVNPGQGVNIQYF. The DNA for the CDR3 is TGCGCCAGCAGCTTGGTAAACCCGGGACAGGGGGTAAACATTCAGTACTTC.

This chain connects TRBV18 to TRBJ2-3; 7 positions agree with TRBD1. V lost 4 bases to trimming and J lost 2 bases; unmatched junction nucleotides: 3. This CDR3 region has 14 residues. Germline V gene lookup returns CDR1 KGHSH and CDR2 LQKENI. This chain's CDR3 is CASSQTGTTDTQYF. The CDR3, as DNA: TGTGCCAGCTCACAGACAGGGACCACAGATACGCAGTATTTT. The full variable domain, in which reference TRBV18 and TRBJ2-3 provide the parts outside the CDR3, is NAGVMQNPRHLVRRRGQEARLRCSPMKGHSHVYWYRQLPEEGLKFMVYLQKENIIDESGMPKERFSAEFPKEGPSILRIQQVVRGDSAAYFCASSQTGTTDTQYFGPGTRLTVL.